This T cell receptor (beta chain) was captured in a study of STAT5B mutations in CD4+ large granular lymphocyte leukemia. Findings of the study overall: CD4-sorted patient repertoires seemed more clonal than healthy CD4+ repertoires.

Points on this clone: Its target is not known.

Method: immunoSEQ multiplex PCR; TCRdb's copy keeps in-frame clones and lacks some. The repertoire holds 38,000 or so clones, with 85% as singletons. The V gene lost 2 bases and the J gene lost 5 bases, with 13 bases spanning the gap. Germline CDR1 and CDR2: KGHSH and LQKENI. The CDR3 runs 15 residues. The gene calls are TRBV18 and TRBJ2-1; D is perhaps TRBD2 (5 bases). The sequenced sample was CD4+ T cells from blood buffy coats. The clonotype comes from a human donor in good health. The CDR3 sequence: CASSPGSERNNEQFF. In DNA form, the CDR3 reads TGTGCCAGCTCACCAGGGTCTGAGCGGAACAATGAGCAGTTCTTC.